A selection of T cell receptor beta chains follows, all from one sample in a study of response to subunit inactivated influenza vaccine. TCRdb analysed the RT-PCR reads with MiXCR anew, one entry per CDR3 protein. The sample contains approximately 490,000 distinct CDR3 sequences, about 7.2% of which appear only once. The sample here was PBMCs from blood, taken less than 30 months after vaccination. Receptors originate from a man between 50 and 70 years old who received an inactivated influenza vaccine. CDR3s include the opening cysteine and the closing phenylalanine or tryptophan. A D gene is named only where the DNA matches it firmly. Some rows have no size entry. The others give once, few or many, or a class for an expanded clone.

v_call	d_call	clone_size	j_call	cdr3_aa	cdr3_nt
TRBV5-1	.	.	TRBJ2-7	CASSLAAVGYEQYF	TGCGCCAGCAGCTTGGCCGCGGTCGGCTACGAGCAGTACTTC
TRBV12-3/TRBV12-4	.	.	TRBJ2-7	CASSFSGGRGSYEQYF	TGTGCCAGCAGTTTTTCGGGGGGCAGGGGATCCTACGAGCAGTACTTC
TRBV27	TRBD1	few	TRBJ2-6	CASSYLRGLGANVLTF	TGTGCCAGCAGCTATCTCAGGGGGCTTGGGGCCAACGTCCTGACTTTC
TRBV15	TRBD2	few	TRBJ2-1	CATSREASGSYNEQFF	TGTGCCACCAGCAGAGAGGCTAGCGGGAGTTACAATGAGCAGTTCTTC
TRBV5-1	TRBD2	.	TRBJ2-5	CASSRSIAGKGETQYF	TGCGCCAGCAGCCGTTCAATAGCGGGGAAGGGCGAGACCCAGTACTTC
TRBV7-9	.	.	TRBJ1-2	CASSHNDRERGYTF	TGTGCCAGCAGCCACAACGACCGGGAACGGGGCTACACCTTC
TRBV10-3	.	few	TRBJ1-4	CASTDSSTNEKLFF	TGTGCCTCTACCGACAGCTCAACTAATGAAAAACTGTTTTTT
TRBV10-3	.	.	TRBJ2-7	CAISELAGRLDEQYF	TGTGCCATCAGTGAGTTGGCCGGGAGACTTGACGAGCAGTACTTC
TRBV4-3	.	.	TRBJ2-1	CASSQDRWDEQFF	TGCGCCAGCAGCCAAGATAGGTGGGATGAGCAGTTCTTC
TRBV9	TRBD1	many	TRBJ1-6	CASSPRTGSSYNSPLHF	TGTGCCAGCAGCCCAAGGACAGGGAGCTCCTATAATTCACCCCTCCACTTT
TRBV6-1	TRBD2	few	TRBJ2-7	CASRDSGRGGYEQYF	TGTGCCAGCAGAGATAGCGGGAGAGGGGGGTACGAGCAGTACTTC
TRBV14	.	.	TRBJ1-2	CASSQGTIYGYTF	TGTGCCAGCAGCCAGGGGACCATCTATGGCTACACCTTC
TRBV12-3/TRBV12-4	TRBD1	once	TRBJ1-4	CASSSSGGEKLFF	TGTGCCAGCAGTTCATCAGGGGGTGAAAAACTGTTTTTT
TRBV28	.	few	TRBJ2-5	CASSSPPLETQYF	TGTGCCAGCAGTTCGCCCCCCTTGGAGACCCAGTACTTC
TRBV29-1	.	.	TRBJ2-5	CSVDGHGRETQYF	TGCAGCGTTGATGGTCATGGCAGGGAGACCCAGTACTTC
TRBV5-1	TRBD1	few	TRBJ2-7	CASRRTGDSSEQYF	TGCGCCAGCAGAAGGACAGGGGATTCATCCGAGCAGTACTTC
TRBV29-1	TRBD1	many	TRBJ2-5	CSDRTPDRGETQYF	TGCAGCGACCGTACCCCGGACAGGGGAGAGACCCAGTACTTC
TRBV25-1	TRBD1	few	TRBJ2-7	CASSKMGQFTYEQYF	TGTGCCAGCAGCAAAATGGGACAGTTCACCTACGAGCAGTACTTC
TRBV7-8	.	.	TRBJ1-5	CASSLRQGTYSNQPQHF	TGTGCCAGCAGCTTACGCCAGGGGACATATAGCAATCAGCCCCAGCATTTT
TRBV2	.	few	TRBJ1-1	CASTWGGRSTEAFF	TGTGCCAGCACCTGGGGGGGCAGAAGCACTGAAGCTTTCTTT
TRBV15	.	.	TRBJ2-2	CATSKAGANTGELFF	TGTGCCACCAGCAAAGCGGGCGCTAACACCGGGGAGCTGTTTTTT
TRBV20-1	TRBD1	.	TRBJ2-1	CSAPSGTGFGNEQFF	TGCAGTGCGCCATCCGGGACAGGGTTCGGCAATGAGCAGTTCTTC
TRBV2	.	many	TRBJ2-7	CASSGGIGEQYF	TGTGCCAGCAGTGGTGGGATTGGCGAGCAGTACTTC
TRBV7-2	.	.	TRBJ2-1	CASSLDAPAEQFF	TGTGCCAGCAGCTTAGATGCCCCGGCTGAGCAGTTCTTC
TRBV6-1	TRBD1	many	TRBJ1-6	CASSETRGSSPLHF	TGTGCCAGCAGTGAAACCAGGGGGTCCTCACCCCTCCACTTT
TRBV27	.	many	TRBJ2-3	CASSLYGVDTQYF	TGTGCCAGCAGTTTGTATGGGGTAGATACGCAGTATTTT
TRBV20-1	.	many	TRBJ1-1	CSARYPTGGTEAFF	TGCAGTGCTAGGTACCCGACGGGAGGAACTGAAGCTTTCTTT
TRBV7-9	.	few	TRBJ1-2	CASSSERGYFYGYTF	TGTGCCAGCAGTTCCGAGAGGGGGTACTTCTATGGCTACACCTTC
TRBV6-5	TRBD2	.	TRBJ2-7	CASSYWSGARNEQYF	TGTGCCAGCAGTTACTGGAGCGGGGCTAGAAACGAGCAGTACTTC
TRBV27	.	.	TRBJ2-3	CASSPTRVRQYF	TGTGCCAGCAGCCCCACTCGGGTGAGGCAGTATTTT
TRBV12-3/TRBV12-4	.	many	TRBJ2-1	CASSSSQNNEQFF	TGTGCCAGCAGTTCCTCACAGAACAATGAGCAGTTCTTC
TRBV10-3	TRBD2	.	TRBJ2-3	CAIRASGGSGTDTQYF	TGTGCCATCAGAGCCAGCGGGGGATCTGGTACAGATACGCAGTATTTT
TRBV11-2	.	once	TRBJ2-1	CASSYPGLVIVDEQFF	TGTGCCAGCAGCTACCCGGGACTGGTCATTGTGGATGAGCAGTTCTTC
TRBV30	.	few	TRBJ1-4	CAWSVSRNEKLFF	TGTGCCTGGAGTGTTTCGAGAAATGAAAAACTGTTTTTT
TRBV12-3/TRBV12-4	.	many	TRBJ1-2	CASSLRGIGGYTF	TGTGCCAGCAGCCTACGGGGAATTGGGGGCTACACCTTC
TRBV6-5	TRBD2	.	TRBJ2-5	CASSYRRGGGETQYF	TGTGCCAGCAGTTACCGGCGGGGGGGCGGAGAGACCCAGTACTTC
TRBV29-1	.	many	TRBJ2-3	CSVEVGGRADTQYF	TGCAGCGTTGAAGTAGGGGGGCGCGCAGATACGCAGTATTTT
TRBV6-1	.	.	TRBJ2-1	CASSERQSSYNEQFF	TGTGCCAGCAGTGAGCGACAGAGTTCCTACAATGAGCAGTTCTTC
TRBV6-2/TRBV6-3	.	.	TRBJ2-2	CASSSGHINTGELFF	TGTGCCAGCAGCTCCGGACACATTAACACCGGGGAGCTGTTTTTT
TRBV11-3	.	many	TRBJ2-4	CASTRVNGAPLSKNIQYF	TGTGCCAGCACCAGGGTTAACGGGGCGCCCTTAAGCAAAAACATTCAGTACTTC
TRBV12-3/TRBV12-4	TRBD2	many	TRBJ2-5	CASSLWTSGRAGKTQYF	TGTGCCAGCAGTTTATGGACTAGCGGGAGGGCCGGGAAGACCCAGTACTTC
TRBV6-5	.	.	TRBJ2-5	CASSSSGGSETQYF	.